This T cell receptor beta chain is from a study of blood T cells in healthy people across ages. Study-level points and caveats: The lack of PBMC sorting stopped any conclusive naive versus antigen-experienced comparison. Among T cells, TCR beta diversity per million cells dropped roughly linearly as age rose.

Combining a sample-barcoded 5' primer with a J-beta primer mix, a second PCR ran for roughly 7 to 12 cycles. TCRdb passed the 5' RACE reads through MiXCR, listing each CDR3 protein once. In the table there are 700,000 or so distinct CDR3 sequences, less than 45% of which are singletons. CDR1 and CDR2 from the germline V gene are MNHEY and SMNVEV (reference sequence). Trimming removed 3 bases at V and 2 bases at J, with 12 bases between. The CDR3 runs to 15 residues. In the case of this clonotype: Its antigen is as yet unknown.

This receptor was identified in a man older than 75 in good health. The material sequenced was blood. The rearrangement links TRBV27 to TRBJ2-3; TRBD2 might be the D (5 bases). The CDR3 DNA sequence: TGTGCCAGCAGTTTCCAGGCGGGCCTCACAGATACGCAGTATTTT. This translates into CASSFQAGLTDTQYF.